Each of the 20 T cell receptor beta chains below was sequenced from the same sample in a study of cytomegalovirus exposure and HLA in healthy donors. The PCR used 60 Vbeta and 13 Jbeta primers. The repertoire was sequenced with immunoSEQ multiplex PCR; TCRdb's copy has only in-frame clones and lacks some. The profile shows more than 90,000 clones, 65% to 75% of them singletons. The source material was PBMCs. These receptors all stem from a man aged 25-40 years in good health and CMV-seropositive.

The CDR3 DNA sequence: TGTGCCAGCAGCGTAGTTCCAGGGGTGATTTACGAGCAGTACTTC. Its translation: CASSVVPGVIYEQYF. The rearrangement links TRBV9 to TRBJ2-7; D is possibly TRBD1 (6 bases). This CDR3 has 15 amino acids. V was trimmed by 0 bases and J by 4 bases, leaving 14 bases between them. Germline V CDR1 and CDR2: SGDLS, YYNGEE.

This clone has just a few counts. V usage is TRBV6-5 and J usage is TRBJ2-7; D remains ambiguous. The germline V gene has CDR1 MNHEY and CDR2 SVGAGI. This CDR3 is built from 12 residues. The V and J ends lost 5 bases and 2 bases respectively, with 7 bases between them. CDR3 coding DNA: TGTGCCAGCAGTCCCGACACCTACGAGCAGTACTTC. Translating it yields CASSPDTYEQYF.

The V gene is TRBV5-1, the J gene TRBJ2-3, with a weak D call TRBD1 (5 bases). The CDR3 has 15 amino acids. The germline CDR1 and CDR2 sequences are SGHRS and YFSETQ. V was pared by 0 bases and J by 4 bases, with 12 bases between. The CDR3 loop reads CASSLAQGRADTQYF. The CDR3 DNA is TGCGCCAGCAGCTTGGCTCAGGGAAGGGCAGATACGCAGTATTTT.

CDR3 region: CASSLVTGRAGYTF. Here the CDR3 DNA reads TGTGCCAGCAGCTTAGTTACAGGGAGAGCTGGCTACACCTTC. The chain has TRBV7-2 and TRBJ1-2; D may be TRBD1 (6 bases). The germline gives CDR1 SGHTA, CDR2 FQGNSA. The CDR3 contains 14 residues. The V gene lost 1 base and the J gene lost 7 bases, with 13 bases spanning the gap.

The chain links TRBV11-2 to TRBJ2-3, with D possibly matching TRBD2 (7 bases). Between the trimmed V and J ends, which lost 1 base and 4 bases, there was a span of 15 bases. There are 16 residues in the CDR3. Looked up from germline, CDR1 is SGHAT and CDR2 is FQNNGV. For the CDR3, the DNA is TGTGCCAGCAGCTTAGGGCCGGGGGGCGCTGCAGATACGCAGTATTTT. It specifies CASSLGPGGAADTQYF.

This clone was recorded a few times. The chain carries TRBV4-3 and TRBJ1-2; a possible D gene is TRBD1 (5 bases). The CDR3 covers 16 residues. The germline CDR1 and CDR2 sequences are LGHNA and YSLEER. The V end was cut by 0 bases, the J end by 7 bases, with 18 bases between. The CDR3 here is CASSQEFGGAWGGYTF. The CDR3 nucleotides read TGCGCCAGCAGCCAAGAATTCGGGGGAGCATGGGGTGGCTACACCTTC.

J is TRBJ1-6 and V is TRBV19; 10 nucleotides align to TRBD1. V shed 2 bases and J 9 bases; nucleotides not matched to a gene: 4. The V gene's germline CDR1 is LNHDA and CDR2 SQIVND (reference sequence). There are 15 residues in the CDR3. The CDR3 region is CASSIRGQGTSPLHF. CDR3 in DNA: TGTGCCAGTAGTATACGGGGACAGGGGACTTCACCCCTCCACTTT.

The J gene is TRBJ2-3, the V gene TRBV10-3, with D tentatively TRBD2 (5 bases). CDR1 and CDR2 from the germline V gene are ENHRY and SYGVKD. Between the trimmed V and J ends, which lost 4 bases and 4 bases, there was a span of 12 bases. CDR3 length equals 14 residues. The CDR3 loop is CAISGTGSPDTQYF. As DNA, the CDR3 is TGTGCCATCAGTGGGACGGGGAGCCCAGATACGCAGTATTTT.

V is TRBV5-1 and J is TRBJ2-5; perhaps TRBD1 as D (5 bases). The CDR3 runs 16 residues. The V end was cut by 3 bases, the J end by 1 base, with 16 bases between. CDR1 and CDR2 (germline): SGHRS, YFSETQ. The CDR3 spells CASSSTPSDSQETQYF. The CDR3 coding sequence is TGCGCCAGCAGCTCAACACCCAGTGACAGCCAAGAGACCCAGTACTTC.

This clone was observed a few times. This chain joins TRBV6-6 and TRBJ1-1; 9 nucleotides align to TRBD1. Germline-derived CDR1 and CDR2 are MNHNY and SVGAGI (reference sequence). V lost 6 bases to trimming and J lost 1 base; unmatched junction nucleotides: 6. This CDR3 comprises 15 residues. CDR3 sequence (DNA): TGTGCCAGCAGCCACCTGGGACAGGGGAACACTGAAGCTTTCTTT. Amino acid sequence: CASSHLGQGNTEAFF.

The DNA for the CDR3 is TGCAGCGTTGTACGGGGGGGAAAGGGAGGGCAGTATTTT. Its translation: CSVVRGGKGGQYF. The gene calls are TRBV29-1 and TRBJ2-3; 8 bases line up with TRBD2. Unmatched junction bases numbered 11, after V lost 4 bases and J lost 11 bases. Germline CDR1 is SQVTM and CDR2 is ANQGSEA. The CDR3 runs to 13 residues.

This clone was counted between two and nine times. At one end, the junction sequence differs from germline, possibly due to a read error. V and J are TRBV4-1 and TRBJ1-2, with D perhaps matching TRBD1 (5 bases). The CDR3 totals 12 residues. Germline CDR1 and CDR2: MGHRA and YSYEKL. The CDR3: CASSQEGMGLNF. Here the CDR3 DNA reads TGCGCCAGCAGCCAAGAGGGAATGGGACTCAACTTC.

CDR3 nucleotide sequence: TGTGCCAGCAGATCTATATCAGAGCGTTGGAACATTCAGTACTTC. Translation: CASRSISERWNIQYF. V gene TRBV2 combines with J gene TRBJ2-4; no reliable D call. The V gene's germline CDR1 is SNHLY and CDR2 FYNNEI. The CDR3 consists of 15 residues. V gave up 6 bases and J gave up 7 bases, with 19 bases separating them.

The V gene is TRBV5-4, the J gene TRBJ1-6; the D is unclear. Germline loops: CDR1 SGHNT, CDR2 YYREEE (reference sequence). The CDR3 runs 16 residues. Trimming took 5 bases from V and 3 from J, leaving 15 bases between them. CDR3 DNA: TGTGCCAGCAGTCCACGACCAGACTTCTATAATTCACCCCTCCACTTT. Amino acids: CASSPRPDFYNSPLHF.

The chain has TRBV28 and TRBJ1-1; D might be TRBD1 (5 bases). The CDR3 runs to 14 residues. The V end was cut by 2 bases, the J end by 1 base, with 8 bases between. The V gene's germline CDR1 is MDHEN and CDR2 SYDVKM. The CDR3 sequence is CASSLIGANTEAFF. For the CDR3, the DNA is TGTGCCAGCAGTTTAATTGGGGCGAACACTGAAGCTTTCTTT.

With respect to this clone: Other DNA sequences in this specimen translate into the identical CDR3. The V call is TRBV2, the J call TRBJ2-2; D is perhaps TRBD2 (5 bases). V lost 7 bases, J lost 5 bases, and 14 bases lay in between. The V gene's germline CDR1 is SNHLY and CDR2 FYNNEI. The CDR3 length is 14 residues. CDR3 DNA sequence: TGTGCCAGCACCTTACAAGGACTTACCGGGGAGCTGTTTTTT. Encoded protein: CASTLQGLTGELFF.

This chain joins TRBV4-1 and TRBJ2-7; 7 bases agree with TRBD1. From germline, CDR1 is MGHRA and CDR2 YSYEKL. J was trimmed by 1 base and V by 2 bases; bases with no gene match: 5. This CDR3 spans 15 amino acids. The CDR3 bases are TGCGCCAGCAGCCAACAGACAGGGCTTTCCTACGAGCAGTACTTC. Its protein product is CASSQQTGLSYEQYF.

A few counts support this clone. The genes are TRBV13 and TRBJ2-6; D is possibly TRBD1 (6 bases). The CDR3 covers 15 residues. The V end lost 3 bases, the J end lost 4 bases, and 10 bases lay between the germline ends. Germline V CDR1 and CDR2: PRHDT, FYEKMQ (reference sequence). This chain's CDR3 is CASSFDRSGANVLTF. DNA of the CDR3: TGTGCCAGCAGCTTCGACAGGTCGGGGGCCAACGTCCTGACTTTC. The full variable domain, its missing parts supplied by reference TRBV13 and TRBJ2-6, is AAGVIQSPRHLIKEKRETATLKCYPIPRHDTVYWYQQGPGQDPQFLISFYEKMQSDKGSIPDRFSAQQFSDYHSELNMSSLELGDSALYFCASSFDRSGANVLTFGAGSRLTVL.

CDR3 sequence reads: CASSYSKSGDDTQYF. The DNA of the CDR3 is TGTGCCAGCAGTTACTCGAAATCAGGGGACGATACGCAGTATTTT. The chain couples TRBV6-5 to TRBJ2-3; weak D call: TRBD1 (6 bases). Trimming removed 0 bases from V and 6 bases from J, with 13 bases in between. Germline-derived CDR1 and CDR2 are MNHEY and SVGAGI. The CDR3 spans 15 residues.

CDR3 sequence (DNA): TGTGCCAGCAGCTTAGGGGGAGGGCCCCAGCATTTT. It encodes CASSLGGGPQHF. The V gene is TRBV7-2, the J gene TRBJ1-5; D gene uncertain. Germline-derived CDR1 and CDR2 are SGHTA and FQGNSA. This CDR3 spans 12 amino acids. V shed 1 base and J shed 9 bases, with 7 bases lying between them.